This is a list of T cell receptor beta chains from one sample in a study of blood T cell repertoires in COVID-19. Using immunoSEQ multiplex PCR, the repertoire was profiled, and TCRdb retains in-frame clones only, with some absent. The table includes about 150,000 clones, around 83% detected once. Sequencing was done on a sample of peripheral blood. These receptors all come from an older woman who had recovered from COVID-19. CDR3s include the opening cysteine and the closing phenylalanine or tryptophan. Fields, in order: J gene, V gene, D gene, clone size, CDR3 DNA, CDR3 protein. A D gene is named only where the DNA matches it firmly. Rows give clone size only sometimes, using once, few, many, or a class for an expanded clone.

J gene: TRBJ1-2
V gene: TRBV29-1
D gene: .
clone size: .
CDR3 DNA: TGCAGCGCCCTGACAGGCCTCGGGTACTATGGCTACACCTTC
CDR3 protein: CSALTGLGYYGYTF

J gene: TRBJ1-2
V gene: TRBV6-5
D gene: .
clone size: .
CDR3 DNA: TGTGCCAGCGCTAGGACAGTCTATGGCTACACCTTC
CDR3 protein: CASARTVYGYTF

J gene: TRBJ2-7
V gene: TRBV5-1
D gene: .
clone size: .
CDR3 DNA: TGCGCCAGCAGCCCGGGACACCGGGGCCCCTACGAGCAGTACTTC
CDR3 protein: CASSPGHRGPYEQYF

J gene: TRBJ1-5
V gene: TRBV19
D gene: .
clone size: .
CDR3 DNA: TGTGCCACCCAGGGAGGGGTGGGTCAGCCCCAGCATTTT
CDR3 protein: CATQGGVGQPQHF

J gene: TRBJ2-7
V gene: TRBV3-1/TRBV3-2
D gene: TRBD1
clone size: .
CDR3 DNA: TGTGCCAGCAGCCAAGATCTTGGGGGACAGAGCTACGAGCAGTACTTC
CDR3 protein: CASSQDLGGQSYEQYF

J gene: TRBJ1-1
V gene: TRBV6-5
D gene: TRBD1
clone size: once
CDR3 DNA: TGTGCCAGCAGTTACGGGGGGACAGGGGCCGGTGAAGCTTTCTTT
CDR3 protein: CASSYGGTGAGEAFF

J gene: TRBJ1-2
V gene: TRBV6-5
D gene: TRBD1
clone size: .
CDR3 DNA: TGTGCCAGCAGGAACAGACAGGGGGCGGTTGGTGGCTACACCTTC
CDR3 protein: CASRNRQGAVGGYTF

J gene: TRBJ2-7
V gene: TRBV7-3
D gene: .
clone size: .
CDR3 DNA: TGTGCCAGCAGCCCAGGCGGGGCCTCCTCCTACGAGCAGTACTTC
CDR3 protein: CASSPGGASSYEQYF

J gene: TRBJ2-7
V gene: TRBV5-5
D gene: TRBD1
clone size: .
CDR3 DNA: TGTGCCAGCAGCTTAACACGGGACAGGGGTCGGTACGAGCAGTACTTC
CDR3 protein: CASSLTRDRGRYEQYF

J gene: TRBJ2-7
V gene: TRBV7-9
D gene: TRBD1
clone size: few
CDR3 DNA: TGTGCCAGCAGCCTATTACAGGGGTTCGACGAGCAGTACTTC
CDR3 protein: CASSLLQGFDEQYF

J gene: TRBJ2-1
V gene: TRBV6-4
D gene: TRBD2
clone size: few
CDR3 DNA: TGTGCCAGCAGTGACTCTGCTAGCGGAAGCTCCTACAATGAGCAGTTCTTC
CDR3 protein: CASSDSASGSSYNEQFF

J gene: TRBJ1-1
V gene: TRBV15
D gene: TRBD1
clone size: .
CDR3 DNA: TGTGCCACCAGCTTCAGGGGGCCGGGGTACACTGAAGCTTTCTTT
CDR3 protein: CATSFRGPGYTEAFF

J gene: TRBJ1-2
V gene: TRBV9
D gene: .
clone size: .
CDR3 DNA: TGTGCCAGCAGCGTAGATGGCTTGGGGGGTCGCTACACCTTC
CDR3 protein: CASSVDGLGGRYTF

J gene: TRBJ1-1
V gene: TRBV30
D gene: .
clone size: .
CDR3 DNA: TGTGCCTGGAATTCCCTAGGGCGCCGGGGTGAAGCTTTCTTT
CDR3 protein: CAWNSLGRRGEAFF

J gene: TRBJ1-1
V gene: TRBV12-5
D gene: .
clone size: .
CDR3 DNA: TGTGCTAGTGGCCGGTCCCCGAACACTGAAGCTTTCTTT
CDR3 protein: CASGRSPNTEAFF

J gene: TRBJ2-1
V gene: TRBV19
D gene: TRBD2
clone size: .
CDR3 DNA: TGTGCCAGTACCCCGGGGGGTGGTTACGGTGAGCAGTTCTTC
CDR3 protein: CASTPGGGYGEQFF

J gene: TRBJ2-1
V gene: TRBV19
D gene: TRBD2
clone size: .
CDR3 DNA: TGTGCCAGTAGTATCCCTTCTGGACTAGCGGGGGCCCGGCATGAGCAGTTCTTC
CDR3 protein: CASSIPSGLAGARHEQFF

J gene: TRBJ1-1
V gene: TRBV2
D gene: TRBD1
clone size: once
CDR3 DNA: TGTGCCAGCAGTGAAGCGCGGGACAGTGAAGCTTTCTTT
CDR3 protein: CASSEARDSEAFF

J gene: TRBJ2-1
V gene: TRBV18
D gene: .
clone size: .
CDR3 DNA: TGTGCCAGCTCAGGGCAGCTCATTTACAATGAGCAGTTCTTC
CDR3 protein: CASSGQLIYNEQFF

J gene: TRBJ2-5
V gene: TRBV28
D gene: .
clone size: .
CDR3 DNA: TGTGCGGCAGGGGCGGGAGAGACCCAGTACTTC
CDR3 protein: CAAGAGETQYF

J gene: TRBJ2-2
V gene: TRBV7-2
D gene: TRBD2
clone size: .
CDR3 DNA: TGTGCCAGCGAGTCGGGAGGGGCCACCGGGGAGCTGTTTTTT
CDR3 protein: CASESGGATGELFF